The 10 T cell receptor beta chains reported below all come from one sample, sequenced in a study of cytomegalovirus exposure and HLA in healthy donors (TCRdb year 2017). Libraries were built with the immunoSEQ multiplex PCR assay. For the multiplex PCR, a mixture combining 60 forward primers for TCR Vbeta segments and 13 reverse primers for TCR Jbeta segments was used. TCRdb provides this immuneACCESS table in a form limited to in-frame rearrangements. Some clones are lacking; in checked studies, under half of them reflect an unresolved V gene, and why the rest are absent is not known. The sample yields 150,000 to 200,000 clones; roughly 13% were counted once. The ten largest clones represent roughly 7.7% of the sample. The sample comprised PBMCs. All receptors derive from a man aged 45-65 years in good health and CMV-seropositive.

This clone turned up a few times. This chain uses TRBV5-1 with TRBJ1-1, with 11 bases identical to TRBD1. The germline CDR1 and CDR2 sequences are SGHRS and YFSETQ. Unmatched junction bases numbered 5, after V lost 3 bases and J lost 1 base. CDR3 length: 16 amino acids. This CDR3 is CASSYGTGGQNTEAFF. The CDR3, as DNA: TGCGCCAGCAGCTACGGGACAGGGGGTCAGAACACTGAAGCTTTCTTT.

This clone turned up a few times. V is TRBV9 and J is TRBJ2-7, with 14 bases identical to TRBD2. V shed 4 bases, J shed 7 bases, and the junction held 10 bases outside the gene matches. Germline loops: CDR1 SGDLS, CDR2 YYNGEE. This CDR3 is 16 amino acids long. CDR3 sequence: CASSPRLAGGKGEQYF. The CDR3 DNA is TGTGCCAGCAGCCCGAGACTAGCGGGGGGGAAGGGTGAGCAGTACTTC.

This clone came up a few times. The rearrangement uses TRBV2 and TRBJ1-2; no definite D call. CDR3 length equals 13 residues. Per the germline V gene, CDR1 is SNHLY and CDR2 is FYNNEI. The V and J ends lost 5 bases and 8 bases respectively, with 15 bases between them. CDR3 region: CASSPGPERGYTF. The DNA for the CDR3 is TGTGCCAGCAGTCCGGGTCCCGAGCGGGGCTACACCTTC.

The V call is TRBV5-1, the J call TRBJ2-6; D ambiguous. CDR1 is SGHRS, CDR2 YFSETQ, per germline. Trimming took 0 bases from V and 0 from J, leaving 7 bases between them. The CDR3 extends over 16 amino acids. In DNA, the CDR3 is TGCGCCAGCAGCTTGGACTTTCGCTCTGGGGCCAACGTCCTGACTTTC. Its translation: CASSLDFRSGANVLTF.

The chain couples TRBV29-1 to TRBJ1-1, with 7 bases fitting TRBD1. The ends lost 5 bases at V and 4 bases at J; junction bases unmatched: 4. This CDR3 is built from 12 residues. CDR1 SQVTM and CDR2 ANQGSEA come from the germline V gene. The CDR3 reads CSVNRGGTEAFF. For the CDR3, the DNA is TGCAGCGTTAACAGGGGAGGCACTGAAGCTTTCTTT.

CDR3 sequence reads: CASSIGSTGGRTQYF. In DNA, the CDR3 is TGTGCCAGTAGTATAGGGTCAACAGGGGGCCGGACCCAGTACTTC. The chain is built from TRBV19 and TRBJ2-5; 9 bases map to TRBD1. The CDR3 totals 15 residues. Germline lookup yields CDR1 LNHDA and CDR2 SQIVND (reference sequence). V was pared by 1 base and J by 7 bases, with 7 bases of the junction left unmatched.

Only a few counts were recorded for this clone. The rearrangement joins TRBV6-1 to TRBJ1-4; 9 bases fit TRBD1. The CDR3 loop spans 15 amino acids. V lost 7 bases and J lost 2; bases outside the gene matches: 5. Looked up from germline, CDR1 is MNHNS and CDR2 is SASEGT. CDR3 nucleotide sequence: TGTGCCAGCAATTTACAGGGGGCGACTAATGAAAAACTGTTTTTT. Encoded protein: CASNLQGATNEKLFF.

A few counts support this clone. This chain uses TRBV28 with TRBJ1-6; no clear D. V lost 7 bases and J 5 bases, leaving 9 bases between the germline ends. The germline V gene encodes CDR1 MDHEN and CDR2 SYDVKM. The CDR3 is made up of 13 amino acids. CDR3: CASMNRHNSPLHF. Written as DNA, the CDR3 is TGTGCCAGCATGAACAGACATAATTCACCCCTCCACTTT. Complete variable domain (other parts from reference TRBV28 and TRBJ1-6): DVKVTQSSRYLVKRTGEKVFLECVQDMDHENMFWYRQDPGLGLRLIYFSYDVKMKEKGDIPEGYSVSREKKERFSLILESASTNQTSMYLCASMNRHNSPLHFGNGTRLTVT.

The table lists this clone with a few counts. The chain combines TRBV30 with TRBJ2-5, with TRBD1 identical over 7 bases. V lost 1 base and J lost 4; bases outside the gene matches: 3. The CDR3 contains 13 residues. CDR1 is GTSNPN and CDR2 is SVGIG in the germline V gene (reference sequence). The CDR3 region has the DNA TGTGCCTGGAGTGCAGGGGGTGGAGAGACCCAGTACTTC. It is translated as CAWSAGGGETQYF.

The rearrangement links TRBV25-1 to TRBJ1-2, with D possibly TRBD1 on 6 matching bases. V was clipped by 9 bases and J by 8 bases, with 19 bases between them. Germline V CDR1 and CDR2: MGHDK, SYGVNS. The CDR3 length is 13 residues. DNA for the CDR3: TGTGCCAGTTCCCTCGGAGGGGGGGGAGGCTACACCTTC. Protein: CASSLGGGGGYTF.